The sequence of this TCR beta chain was determined in a study of cytomegalovirus exposure and HLA in healthy donors. About this clone: The antigen is not known.

Points from the study as a whole: Presence/absence analyses treated sequencing depth as roughly uniform across donors. Reports indicated that the classifier achieved high specificity and sensitivity in diagnosing cytomegalovirus status.

Both 60 Vbeta primers and 13 Jbeta primers went into the PCR. Method: immunoSEQ multiplex PCR; TCRdb's copy keeps in-frame clones and lacks some. The table lists more than 85,000 clones, around 78% of them singletons, with 2% to 3% in the top ten. The CDR3 spans 13 residues. Germline loops: CDR1 LGHNA, CDR2 YSLEER. V lost 1 base to trimming and J lost 3 bases, with 6 bases between them. V gene TRBV4-3 combines with J gene TRBJ1-1; the D is unclear. The sequenced sample was PBMCs. The clonotype comes from a man aged 35 to 55 in good health and CMV-seronegative. The CDR3 spells CASSQARYTEAFF. The CDR3 DNA sequence: TGCGCCAGCAGCCAAGCTAGGTACACTGAAGCTTTCTTT.